This T cell receptor (beta chain) was identified during a study of cytomegalovirus exposure and HLA in healthy donors. Study-wide points: Likely technical artifact: a cluster of highly shared sequence variants. Among CMV-associated TCR beta chains, most appeared HLA-restricted in a later analysis.

Details on this clone: Its target is unknown.

The PCR made use of 60 Vbeta and 13 Jbeta primers. Profiling relied on immunoSEQ multiplex PCR, and the TCRdb table lists in-frame clones only, not all of them. Of roughly 180,000 clones listed, more than 70% were seen once; the top ten hold approximately 0.98%. Material for sequencing was PBMCs. The source of this sequence is a man aged 30 to 45 in good health and CMV-seronegative.

The CDR3 loop reads CATSTYRGFKVDEQYF. The CDR3 region has the DNA TGTGCCACCAGCACATACCGGGGGTTTAAAGTCGACGAGCAGTACTTC. This chain connects TRBV15 to TRBJ2-7; a weak D match, TRBD2 (6 bases). In germline, CDR1 is LNHNV, CDR2 YYDKDF (reference sequence). The CDR3 is 16 residues long. Trimming took 4 bases from V and 5 from J, leaving 21 bases between them.